This T cell receptor beta chain was sequenced for a study of technical replicates of blood from several donors. The repertoire was sequenced with immunoSEQ multiplex PCR; TCRdb's copy has only in-frame clones and lacks some. There are fewer than 65,000 clones in the sample; more than 75% occur only once, and around 4.9% lies in the top ten. There are 14 residues in the CDR3. Losses at the gene ends were 3 bases for V and 3 bases for J; bases not matched to a gene: 3. CDR1 and CDR2 (germline): MNHEY, SMNVEV (reference sequence). Only one count was recorded for this clone. Sequencing was performed on PBMCs. The chain uses TRBV27 and TRBJ2-7; 9 bases fit TRBD1. The source is a human donor in good health. Some clones in this sample may be carry-over from other donors' samples. CDR3 nucleotides: TGTGCCAGCAGTTTGGGACAGGGTTTCTACGAGCAGTACTTC. Translation: CASSLGQGFYEQYF.